This entry lists 28 T cell receptor beta chains sequenced from one sample in a study of blood T cell repertoires in COVID-19. Produced via immunoSEQ multiplex PCR; TCRdb's table is partial and in-frame only. Of 300,000 to 400,000 clones detected, 90% to 95% appear once; the ten largest clones hold under 3.5%. The sample comprised peripheral blood. These receptors were collected from a woman between 18 and 29 years old who had recovered from COVID-19.

J is TRBJ1-1 and V is TRBV19; weak D call: TRBD1 (6 bases). The CDR3 runs 12 residues. Trimming stripped 9 bases from V and 2 bases from J, with 10 bases between. Germline lookup yields CDR1 LNHDA and CDR2 SQIVND (reference sequence). CDR3 region: CASGTPNTEAFF. The CDR3 DNA is TGTGCCAGCGGGACACCTAACACTGAAGCTTTCTTT.

V usage is TRBV19 and J usage is TRBJ1-1, with D unclear. The CDR3 consists of 15 residues. Germline CDR1 reads LNHDA; CDR2 reads SQIVND (reference sequence). Trimming took off 7 bases at V and 1 base at J, with 16 bases between the two ends. CDR3: CASTLAAVGNTEAFF. The CDR3 DNA reads TGTGCCAGTACTTTGGCAGCGGTGGGGAACACTGAAGCTTTCTTT.

This rearrangement joins TRBV30 to TRBJ1-2, with D tentatively TRBD1 (6 bases). V lost 5 bases and J lost 6, with 19 bases in between. Germline CDR1 is GTSNPN and CDR2 is SVGIG (reference sequence). This CDR3 is built from 14 residues. CDR3 sequence: CAWGVSGARNGYTF. Written as DNA, the CDR3 is TGTGCCTGGGGGGTATCAGGGGCAAGGAATGGCTACACCTTC.

This clone appeared a single time. V gene TRBV4-2 combines with J gene TRBJ2-1; D possibly corresponds to TRBD2 (5 bases). This CDR3 has 15 residues. V lost 3 bases, J lost 5 bases, and 14 bases lay in between. Germline V gene lookup returns CDR1 LGHNA and CDR2 YNFKEQ. DNA of the CDR3: TGTGCCAGCAGCCAGGGCCTAGCCGATGACAATGAGCAGTTCTTC. This translates into CASSQGLADDNEQFF.

This chain links TRBV15 with TRBJ2-3; 10 positions match TRBD2. The germline gives CDR1 LNHNV, CDR2 YYDKDF (reference sequence). This CDR3 is built from 14 residues. V was pared by 6 bases and J by 5 bases, with 5 bases of the junction left unmatched. CDR3 region: CATSRLAGEDTQYF. The CDR3 nucleotides read TGTGCCACCAGTCGGCTAGCGGGAGAAGATACGCAGTATTTT.

J is TRBJ1-4 and V is TRBV5-1; 7 nucleotides agree with TRBD1. The CDR3 is made up of 14 amino acids. The ends lost 5 bases at V and 7 bases at J; junction bases unmatched: 8. From germline, CDR1 is SGHRS and CDR2 YFSETQ. CDR3 sequence (DNA): TGCGCCAGCAGAATACAGGGGTCCGGTGAAAAACTGTTTTTT. Its protein is CASRIQGSGEKLFF.

The V call is TRBV10-3, the J call TRBJ2-1, with TRBD2 matching 7 bases. The CDR3 has 15 amino acids. V shed 11 bases, J shed 7 bases, and the junction held 17 bases outside the gene matches. In germline, CDR1 is ENHRY, CDR2 SYGVKD. Here the CDR3 reads CAAGGTKTQPNEQFF. Written as DNA, the CDR3 is TGTGCCGCCGGAGGGACTAAAACTCAACCAAATGAGCAGTTCTTC.

The V call is TRBV5-6, the J call TRBJ1-6; D possibly corresponds to TRBD1 (5 bases). V was clipped by 3 bases and J by 8 bases, with 15 bases between them. There are 15 residues in the CDR3. Germline V gives CDR1 SGHDT, CDR2 YYEEEE. The CDR3 nucleotides are TGTGCCAGCAGCTCCTACAGGAGAACGGATTCACCCCTCCACTTT. It yields the protein CASSSYRRTDSPLHF.

The chain joins TRBV19 to TRBJ2-1, with 14 bases that match TRBD2. J lost 4 bases, V lost 6 bases, and 17 bases had no gene match. The CDR3 spans 20 residues. Germline CDR1 reads LNHDA; CDR2 reads SQIVND (reference sequence). This chain's CDR3 is CASSKGRLAGGGASYNEQFF. CDR3 DNA sequence: TGTGCCAGTAGCAAAGGGCGACTAGCGGGAGGGGGGGCATCTTACAATGAGCAGTTCTTC.

The genes are TRBV6-6 and TRBJ1-5; D is ambiguous. V lost 3 bases and J 0 bases, leaving 12 bases between the germline ends. The germline CDR1 and CDR2 sequences are MNHNY and SVGAGI (reference sequence). The CDR3 contains 16 residues. CDR3 residues: CASSYGGSYSNQPQHF. For the CDR3, the DNA is TGTGCCAGCAGTTATGGCGGCAGTTATAGCAATCAGCCCCAGCATTTT.

This clone appeared a single time. The V gene is TRBV7-8, the J gene TRBJ1-5, with 10 bases matching TRBD1. The CDR3 sequence is 16 residues long. The germline CDR1 and CDR2 sequences are SGHVS and FQNEAQ. With V trimmed by 5 bases and J by 9 bases, 13 bases remained unmatched. CDR3 DNA sequence: TGTGCCAGCAGCCAGGGGACAGGGGCCTCGGGGGGGCCCCAGCATTTT. Its protein product is CASSQGTGASGGPQHF.

The chain has TRBV18 and TRBJ1-6; 7 nucleotides match TRBD1. This CDR3 has 14 amino acids. V was pared by 2 bases and J by 7 bases, with 2 bases of the junction left unmatched. Germline V CDR1 and CDR2: KGHSH, LQKENI. In nucleotides, the CDR3 is TGTGCCAGCTCACCAACACAGGGGAATTCACCCCTCCACTTT. It encodes CASSPTQGNSPLHF.

The chain couples TRBV6-6 to TRBJ2-1; D gene unclear. The germline V and J ends were trimmed by 2 bases and 6 bases, with 14 bases remaining between them. The length of the CDR3 is 15 residues. Germline V gene lookup returns CDR1 MNHNY and CDR2 SVGAGI (reference sequence). CDR3 sequence (DNA): TGTGCCAGCAGTTACCCAACGGTAGCTGGCAATGAGCAGTTCTTC. Its protein is CASSYPTVAGNEQFF.

As concerns this clone: One junction end does not reproduce the germline sequence, and a read error may be involved. The chain uses TRBV6-1 and TRBJ2-1; 8 bases match TRBD2. This CDR3 spans 13 amino acids. Germline CDR1 is MNHNS and CDR2 is SASEGT. The CDR3 region is CASREAGVDEQFF. CDR3 nucleotide sequence: TGTGCCAGCAGGGAAGCGGGAGTGGATGAGCAGTTCTTC.

The V and J genes are TRBV11-3 and TRBJ2-1; no definite D call. The germline V gene has CDR1 SGHNT and CDR2 YENEEA. There are 13 residues in the CDR3. V dropped 4 bases and J dropped 7 bases, with 11 bases sitting between them. CDR3 sequence: CASSSLGRNEQFF. The CDR3 region has the DNA TGTGCCAGCAGCTCCCTGGGCAGAAATGAGCAGTTCTTC.

The J gene is TRBJ2-2, the V gene TRBV4-2; the D gene is possibly TRBD2 (5 bases). This CDR3 has 18 residues. Germline CDR1 LGHNA, CDR2 YNFKEQ. V was trimmed by 4 bases and J by 6 bases, leaving 24 bases between them. The CDR3 is CASSPLAGERFHAGELFF. The CDR3, as DNA: TGTGCCAGCAGCCCCCTCGCTGGGGAGCGGTTTCATGCCGGGGAGCTGTTTTTT.

The chain joins TRBV16 to TRBJ2-1; D uncertain. V lost 6 bases and J lost 8, with 14 bases in between. The V gene's germline CDR1 is KGHSY and CDR2 FQNENV. CDR3 length: 13 residues. CDR3 amino acids: CASSLVRSHEQFF. CDR3 sequence (DNA): TGTGCCAGCAGTCTGGTCCGAAGCCATGAGCAGTTCTTC.

This chain joins TRBV15 and TRBJ1-6; D call uncertain. Trimming stripped 1 base from V and 3 bases from J, with 10 bases between. This CDR3 is built from 16 residues. Germline CDR1 and CDR2: LNHNV and YYDKDF (reference sequence). The CDR3 coding sequence is TGTGCCACCAGCAGAGGGACCCGGGACTATAATTCACCCCTCCACTTT. Its translation is CATSRGTRDYNSPLHF.

The genes are TRBV11-3 and TRBJ2-5, with D perhaps matching TRBD2 (6 bases). The CDR3 covers 15 residues. Trimming pared 2 bases from V and 2 bases from J, leaving 12 bases between. Germline loops: CDR1 SGHNT, CDR2 YENEEA. In DNA form, the CDR3 reads TGTGCCAGCAGCTTACGGATGGCGGGACAAGAGACCCAGTACTTC. Its translation is CASSLRMAGQETQYF.

CDR3 residues: CASSSGVRGYTF. The DNA of the CDR3 is TGTGCCAGCAGCTCTGGAGTCCGGGGCTACACCTTC. The rearrangement joins TRBV28 to TRBJ1-2; D remains ambiguous. This CDR3 is 12 amino acids long. V was clipped by 6 bases and J by 8 bases, with 13 bases between them. Germline V CDR1 and CDR2: MDHEN, SYDVKM.

This chain connects TRBV5-6 to TRBJ2-1; 11 nucleotides align to TRBD2. This CDR3 comprises 18 residues. CDR1 SGHDT and CDR2 YYEEEE come from the germline V gene. V shed 2 bases, J shed 8 bases, and the junction held 15 bases outside the gene matches. CDR3 region: CASSLPRGLAGGEYEQFF. In DNA form, the CDR3 reads TGTGCCAGCAGCTTACCCCGCGGGCTAGCGGGAGGAGAGTATGAGCAGTTCTTC.

The V and J genes are TRBV6-2 or TRBV6-3 and TRBJ2-1; no clear D. Per germline, CDR1 MNHEY and CDR2 SVGEGT. The germline V and J ends were trimmed by 0 bases and 8 bases, with 17 bases remaining between them. The CDR3 has 16 amino acids. The CDR3 DNA reads as TGTGCCAGCAGTTACTCCCTGAGTAGCATCTTCCATGAGCAGTTCTTC. Translated: CASSYSLSSIFHEQFF.

The chain has TRBV10-2 and TRBJ1-1, with a tentative D call TRBD1 (6 bases). The germline V gene encodes CDR1 WSHSY and CDR2 SAAADI. There are 13 residues in the CDR3. The V end lost 4 bases, the J end lost 5 bases, and 11 bases lay between the germline ends. The CDR3 nucleotides are TGCGCCAGCAGTGTAGGCGGACAGACTGAAGCTTTCTTT. Translating it yields CASSVGGQTEAFF.

The genes are TRBV19 and TRBJ1-3; 7 bases match TRBD1. The germline V gene encodes CDR1 LNHDA and CDR2 SQIVND (reference sequence). The CDR3 sequence is 16 residues long. The ends lost 5 bases at V and 0 bases at J; junction bases unmatched: 7. The CDR3 reads CASSSRQGDSGNTIYF. CDR3 coding DNA: TGTGCCAGTAGTTCGCGACAGGGAGACTCTGGAAACACCATATATTTT.

J is TRBJ2-5 and V is TRBV11-2; TRBD1 is a possible D gene (6 bases). The CDR3 runs 15 residues. Trimming removed 5 bases from V and 1 base from J, with 14 bases in between. The germline CDR1 and CDR2 sequences are SGHAT and FQNNGV. The CDR3 protein is CASSRTTGTQETQYF. CDR3 DNA: TGTGCCAGCAGCCGGACAACAGGGACCCAAGAGACCCAGTACTTC.

The V and J genes are TRBV29-1 and TRBJ1-2; TRBD1 aligns across 9 bases. The CDR3 extends over 17 amino acids. With 5 bases clipped from V and 7 bases from J, the junction kept 20 bases outside the gene matches. The germline CDR1 and CDR2 sequences are SQVTM and ANQGSEA. As DNA, the CDR3 is TGCAGCGTTCATCCGGGACAGGGTCGGGGCAAAGTGTTTGGCTACACCTTC. It translates to CSVHPGQGRGKVFGYTF.

The genes are TRBV5-4 and TRBJ2-2; D is uncertain. V was clipped by 5 bases and J by 4 bases, with 6 bases between them. Germline loops: CDR1 SGHNT, CDR2 YYREEE (reference sequence). The length of the CDR3 is 12 residues. The CDR3 DNA is TGTGCCAGCAGGCCCGGCACCGGGGAGCTGTTTTTT. Translated, it gives CASRPGTGELFF.

The V and J genes are TRBV11-3 and TRBJ2-4; D is unclear. Trimming shortened V by 5 bases and J by 0 bases, and 8 bases separated the two germline ends. The germline V gene has CDR1 SGHNT and CDR2 YENEEA. The length of the CDR3 is 14 residues. The CDR3 reads CASSARRAKNIQYF. The CDR3 DNA reads as TGTGCCAGCAGCGCCAGGCGAGCCAAAAACATTCAGTACTTC.